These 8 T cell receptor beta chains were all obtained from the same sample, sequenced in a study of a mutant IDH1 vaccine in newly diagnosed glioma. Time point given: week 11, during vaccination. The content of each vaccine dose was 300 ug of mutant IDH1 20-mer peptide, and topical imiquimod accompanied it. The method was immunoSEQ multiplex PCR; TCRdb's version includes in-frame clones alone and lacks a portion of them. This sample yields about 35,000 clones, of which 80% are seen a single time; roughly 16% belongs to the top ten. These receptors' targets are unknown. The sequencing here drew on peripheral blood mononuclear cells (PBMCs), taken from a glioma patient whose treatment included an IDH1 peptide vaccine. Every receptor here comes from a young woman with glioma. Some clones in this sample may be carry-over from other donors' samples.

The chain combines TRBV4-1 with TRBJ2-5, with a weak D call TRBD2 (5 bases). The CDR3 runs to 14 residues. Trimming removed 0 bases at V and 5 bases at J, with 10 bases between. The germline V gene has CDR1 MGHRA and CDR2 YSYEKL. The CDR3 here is CASSQEEVGETQYF. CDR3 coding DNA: TGCGCCAGCAGCCAAGAGGAGGTAGGGGAGACCCAGTACTTC.

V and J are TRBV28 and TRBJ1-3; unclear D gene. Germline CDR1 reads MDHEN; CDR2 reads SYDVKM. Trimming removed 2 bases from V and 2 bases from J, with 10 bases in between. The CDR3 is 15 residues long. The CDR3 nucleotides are TGTGCCAGCAGTTTAGGCGCGGCTACTGGAAACACCATATATTTT. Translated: CASSLGAATGNTIYF.

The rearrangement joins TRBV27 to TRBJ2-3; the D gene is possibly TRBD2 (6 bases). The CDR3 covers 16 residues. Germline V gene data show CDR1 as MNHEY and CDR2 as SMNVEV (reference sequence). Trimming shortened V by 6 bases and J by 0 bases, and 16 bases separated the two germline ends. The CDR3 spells CASRGTFWTSTDTQYF. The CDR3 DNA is TGTGCCAGCAGGGGGACTTTTTGGACTAGCACAGATACGCAGTATTTT.

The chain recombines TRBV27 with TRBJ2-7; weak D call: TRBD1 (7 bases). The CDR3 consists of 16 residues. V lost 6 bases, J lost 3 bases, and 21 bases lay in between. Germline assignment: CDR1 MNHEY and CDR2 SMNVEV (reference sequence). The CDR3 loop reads CASSPRGPTGIYEQYF. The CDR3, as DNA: TGTGCCAGCAGCCCACGGGGGCCGACAGGGATCTACGAGCAGTACTTC.

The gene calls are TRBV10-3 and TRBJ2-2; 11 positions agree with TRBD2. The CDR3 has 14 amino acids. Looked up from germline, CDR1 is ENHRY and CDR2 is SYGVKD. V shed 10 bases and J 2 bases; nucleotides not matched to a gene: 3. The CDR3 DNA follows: TGTGCCACCAGACTAGCGGGAAACACCGGGGAGCTGTTTTTT. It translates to CATRLAGNTGELFF.

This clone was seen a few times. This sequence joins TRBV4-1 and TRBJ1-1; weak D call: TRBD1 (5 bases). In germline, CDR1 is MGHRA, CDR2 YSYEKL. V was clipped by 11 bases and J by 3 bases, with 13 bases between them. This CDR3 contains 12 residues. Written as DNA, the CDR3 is TGCGCCTCGGACAATGGGGACACTGAAGCTTTCTTT. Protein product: CASDNGDTEAFF.

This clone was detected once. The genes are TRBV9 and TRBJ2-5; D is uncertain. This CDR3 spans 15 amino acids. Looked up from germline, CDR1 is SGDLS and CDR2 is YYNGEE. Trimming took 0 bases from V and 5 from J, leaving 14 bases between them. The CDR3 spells CASSVGLGYGETQYF. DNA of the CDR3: TGTGCCAGCAGCGTAGGGTTGGGTTACGGGGAGACCCAGTACTTC. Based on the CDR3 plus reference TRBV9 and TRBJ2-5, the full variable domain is DSGVTQTPKHLITATGQRVTLRCSPRSGDLSVYWYQQSLDQGLQFLIQYYNGEERAKGNILERFSAQQFPDLHSELNLSSLELGDSALYFCASSVGLGYGETQYFGPGTRLLVL.

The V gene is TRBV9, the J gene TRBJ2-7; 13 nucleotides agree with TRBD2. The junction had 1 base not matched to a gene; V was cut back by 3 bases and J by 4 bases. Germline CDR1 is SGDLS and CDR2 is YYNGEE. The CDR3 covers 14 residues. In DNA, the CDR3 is TGTGCCAGCAGCGGGACTAGCGGGAGTTACGAGCAGTACTTC. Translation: CASSGTSGSYEQYF.